The T cell receptor beta chain described here comes from a study of blood T cell repertoires in COVID-19. On the study more broadly: Donors in the United States, Italy and Spain gave samples during acute or convalescent COVID-19. Sources were T cells, B-cell-depleted T cells, or PBMCs; the material itself was cDNA or gDNA.

As processed by the authors: Counts of nucleated cells, estimated from reference gene primer amplification, were obtained. Assay used: immunoSEQ multiplex PCR; TCRdb lists only in-frame clones, some missing. The V and J calls and clone size were taken over from that table, and D and trimming were inferred from the DNA. This sample yields 280,000 or so clones, of which 88% are seen a single time; about 8.6% belongs to the top ten. Sequencing was carried out using peripheral blood. The sequence came from a man between 18 and 29 years old with active or convalescent COVID-19.

The CDR3 DNA is TGTGCCAGCAGCTTGGTCCCCCGGGAGGGCTACACCTTC. Translating gives CASSLVPREGYTF. The V call is TRBV5-6, the J call TRBJ1-2, with unresolved D. The V gene's germline CDR1 is SGHDT and CDR2 YYEEEE. V was pared by 0 bases and J by 8 bases, with 11 bases between. This CDR3 is 13 amino acids long.